This T cell receptor (beta chain) is drawn from a study of T cells in tumors after PD-1 blockade. Study-wide background: Each patient got pembrolizumab 200 mg every 3 weeks or cemiplimab 350 mg every 2 weeks. Daily vismodegib 150 mg continued in a subset of anti-PD-1-treated patients. Study outcomes and limitations: Only pre- versus post-treatment comparisons showed clonal replacement. Some novel exhausted tumor clones appeared in pre-treatment blood, suggesting peripheral recruitment.

Generated by immunoSEQ multiplex PCR, the TCRdb table keeps only in-frame clones and is missing some. The data hold thousands of clones, with about 63% observed a single time. The CDR3 is made up of 15 amino acids. The junction had 4 bases not matched to a gene; V was cut back by 2 bases and J by 0 bases. Germline loops: CDR1 GTSNPN, CDR2 SVGIG (reference sequence). This clone appeared a few times. Its antigen is still unknown. This chain links TRBV30 with TRBJ1-3, with TRBD1 identical over 7 bases. The TCR originated in a human donor with basal cell carcinoma. The sequenced sample was tumor tissue, obtained before anti-PD-1 treatment. The CDR3 region is CAWSRDSGSGNTIYF. In nucleotides, the CDR3 is TGTGCCTGGAGTCGGGACAGCGGCTCTGGAAACACCATATATTTT.